The present T cell receptor beta chain was sequenced within a study of pediatric ulcerative colitis. The length of the CDR3 is 13 residues. Germline V CDR1 and CDR2: MGHDK, SYGVNS. The J segment lost 5 bases and the V segment lost 7 bases, leaving 4 bases of the junction unmatched. Samples were sequenced at Survey level, maximum 500,000 reads. The protocol was immunoSEQ multiplex PCR, while the TCRdb copy is restricted to in-frame clones and leaves out a portion. Seen here are around 16,000 clones, more than 75% observed once, and the top ten hold 6% to 9.5%. Whole-study findings and limits: A couple of rectal CDR3 clonotypes occurred in all ulcerative colitis patients.

Notes on this clone: The antigen remains undetermined.

During colonoscopy, one to two rectal pinch biopsies were collected. The sequenced sample consisted of gut tissue. The source is a boy between 10 and 17 years old who was a control in a study of pediatric ulcerative colitis. The chain recombines TRBV25-1 with TRBJ2-7; TRBD1 matches at 11 bases. The CDR3 loop reads CASTDRGRHEQYF. CDR3 coding DNA: TGTGCCAGCACGGACAGGGGGCGTCACGAGCAGTACTTC.